This record covers a single TCR beta chain. No antigen is known for it. No qualities accompany the bases; no much larger clone lies one base away. The germline V gene (reference sequence) sets CDR1 to GTSNPN and CDR2 to SVGIG. There are 12 amino acids in the CDR3, from cysteine to phenylalanine inclusive. The DNA shown is the 36-base CDR3, in frame from base 1. V lost 5 bases and J lost 0 bases; the stretch between them is 7 bases long. These reads were obtained on an Illumina NovaSeq 6000. TCRalpha and TCRbeta cDNA libraries were built by 5'RACE with constant-segment primers, adding sample barcodes and unique molecular identifiers. Trizol reagent was used to extract RNA from every sample. Amplification of the libraries took two PCR steps, and the second step added a second sample barcode plus Illumina TruSeq adapters. Libraries were sequenced on an Illumina NovaSeq with 2 x 150 bp paired-end reads. On the study's bioinformatics: With migec v1.2.7, reads were demultiplexed and then collapsed into UMI-guided consensus sequences. Using mixcr v2.1.11, UMI consensuses were aligned to TRA and TRB V and J templates and then assembled into clonotypes. Expanded or contracted clonotypes were those called significant by both edgeR and NoisET, with noise models trained on biological replicates. For edgeR calls, the thresholds were a false discovery rate-adjusted p below 0.01 and a log2 fold-change of 1. PCA with hierarchical clustering of max-normalized trajectories of the 1000 most abundant clonotypes was used as exploratory dynamics analysis. Each responding clone was given a CD4 or CD8 phenotype based on the CD4+ and CD8+ repertoires, which had been sequenced separately. TCRdb cleaned the public reads at Q25 with fastp, built clones with MiXCR and kept in-frame beta chains. Entries are consolidated by CDR3 protein sequence, retaining the most common genes and DNA. None of the V and J calls come from the authors' own analysis; TCRdb made them. The sample includes roughly 190,000 distinct CDR3 sequences, with 25% to 35% observed a single time. Over 9.5% of the sample lies in the top ten.

PBMCs were isolated by Ficoll-Paque density gradient centrifugation. These data originate in a study of T-cell memory formation after mild COVID-19 (dated by TCRdb to the early 2020s). General notes on the study: TCR sequence clusters from the two donors were found to be largely donor specific. Longitudinal TCRalpha and TCRbeta repertoire sequencing tracked T-cell clones expanding and contracting after mild COVID-19 in two donors. The cohort was made up of two young adult volunteers, one female and one male, who were previously healthy.

Summary of the overall study and its limitations: The detection of some responding clones in pre-infection memory suggests that pre-existing cross-reactive memory T cells joined the SARS-CoV-2 response. Contracting CD4+ clones were located mainly in the CM and EM memory subsets, whereas CD8+ clones were found to be enriched in EMRA. The second-wave clones that peaked on day 37 were not confirmed to be SARS-CoV-2 specific. Only two mild cases were covered by the study, and larger cohorts that include severe cases with pre-infection samples were considered necessary. From day 15 to 85, contracting clones showed balanced CD4/CD8 phenotypes, whereas a second wave of clones that expanded from day 15 to 37 leaned towards CD4+.

The V gene is TRBV30 and the J gene is TRBJ1-1, with the D segment identity uncertain. This TCR came from an adult woman who had mild COVID-19 (a few samples of this study predate the infection). The sample titles of this study are shuffled in the database, so cell type and time point are left out; the donor was told from shared clones. The source material was PBMCs or a T cell subset sorted from them (not recorded which). CDR3 loop: CAWGRLNTEAFF. The sequence in DNA is TGTGCCTGGGGACGGCTGAACACTGAAGCTTTCTTT. Where the CDR3 stops, the reference TRBV30 and TRBJ1-1 genes take over; the full variable domain is SQTIHQWPATLVQPVGSPLSLECTVEGTSNPNLYWYRQAAGRGLQLLFYSVGIGQISSEVPQNLSASRPQDRQFILSSKKLLLSDSGFYLCAWGRLNTEAFFGQGTRLTVV.